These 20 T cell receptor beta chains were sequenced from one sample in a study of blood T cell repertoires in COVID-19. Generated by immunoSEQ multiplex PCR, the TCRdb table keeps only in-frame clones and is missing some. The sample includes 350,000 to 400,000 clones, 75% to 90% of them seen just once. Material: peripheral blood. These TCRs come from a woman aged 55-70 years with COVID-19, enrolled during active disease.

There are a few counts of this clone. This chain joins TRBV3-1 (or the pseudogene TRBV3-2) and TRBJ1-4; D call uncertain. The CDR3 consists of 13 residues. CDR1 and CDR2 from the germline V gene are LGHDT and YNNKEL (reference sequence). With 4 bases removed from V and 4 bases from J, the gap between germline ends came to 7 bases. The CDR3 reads CASSPRGNEKLFF. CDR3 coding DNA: TGTGCCAGCAGCCCGAGAGGTAATGAAAAACTGTTTTTT.

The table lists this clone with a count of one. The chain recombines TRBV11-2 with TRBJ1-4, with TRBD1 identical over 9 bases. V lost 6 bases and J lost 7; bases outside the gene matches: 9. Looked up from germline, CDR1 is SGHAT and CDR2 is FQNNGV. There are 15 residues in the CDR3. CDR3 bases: TGTGCCAGCAGTAGGCCGGGACAGGGTATTGAAAAACTGTTTTTT. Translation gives CASSRPGQGIEKLFF.

The CDR3 spells CASRTSQGSPLHF. In DNA, the CDR3 is TGTGCCAGCAGAACCTCGCAGGGCTCACCCCTCCACTTT. V gene TRBV6-5 combines with J gene TRBJ1-6; D perhaps matches TRBD1 (5 bases). The germline gives CDR1 MNHEY, CDR2 SVGAGI. The CDR3 has 13 amino acids. Trimming cost V 6 bases and J 10 bases, with 13 bases left between them.

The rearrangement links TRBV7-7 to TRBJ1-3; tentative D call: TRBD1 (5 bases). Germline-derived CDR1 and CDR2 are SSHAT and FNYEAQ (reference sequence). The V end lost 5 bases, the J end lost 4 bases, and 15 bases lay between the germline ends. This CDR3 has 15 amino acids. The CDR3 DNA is TGTGCCAGCAGCCCCTTGGCAGGGCAAGGAAACACCATATATTTT. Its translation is CASSPLAGQGNTIYF.

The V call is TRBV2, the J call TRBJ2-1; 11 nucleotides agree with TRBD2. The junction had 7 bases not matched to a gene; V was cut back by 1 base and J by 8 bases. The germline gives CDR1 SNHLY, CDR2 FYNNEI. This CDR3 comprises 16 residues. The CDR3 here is CASSEVSSGGAYEQFF. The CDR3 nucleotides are TGTGCCAGCAGTGAAGTTAGTAGCGGGGGGGCCTATGAGCAGTTCTTC. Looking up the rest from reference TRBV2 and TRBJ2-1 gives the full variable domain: EPEVTQTPSHQVTQMGQEVILRCVPISNHLYFYWYRQILGQKVEFLVSFYNNEISEKSEIFDDQFSVERPDGSNFTLKIRSTKLEDSAMYFCASSEVSSGGAYEQFFGPGTRLTVL.

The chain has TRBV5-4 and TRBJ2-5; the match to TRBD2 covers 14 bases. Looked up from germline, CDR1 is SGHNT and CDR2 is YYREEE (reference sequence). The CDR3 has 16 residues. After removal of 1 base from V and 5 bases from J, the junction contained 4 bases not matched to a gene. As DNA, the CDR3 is TGTGCCAGCAGCTTGATGACTAGCGGGGGGGGTGAGACCCAGTACTTC. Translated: CASSLMTSGGGETQYF.

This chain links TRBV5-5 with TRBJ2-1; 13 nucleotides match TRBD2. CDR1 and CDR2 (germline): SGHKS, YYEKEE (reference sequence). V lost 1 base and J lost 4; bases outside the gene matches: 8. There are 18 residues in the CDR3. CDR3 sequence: CASSLNSPTSGGYNEQFF. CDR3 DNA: TGTGCCAGCAGCTTGAATTCCCCGACTAGCGGGGGGTACAATGAGCAGTTCTTC.

The chain's CDR3 is CASSYGYNSNQPQHF. DNA of the CDR3: TGTGCCAGCAGCTACGGTTATAATAGCAATCAGCCCCAGCATTTT. The gene calls are TRBV5-6 and TRBJ1-5; D unresolved. The CDR3 has 15 residues. V shed 3 bases and J shed 0 bases, with 10 bases lying between them. Germline values: CDR1 SGHDT, CDR2 YYEEEE.

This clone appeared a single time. The CDR3 DNA sequence: TGTGCCAGTAGTAAGGGACAGGGCTTCTCTGGGGCCAACGTCCTGACTTTC. Protein: CASSKGQGFSGANVLTF. V and J are TRBV19 and TRBJ2-6; 9 nucleotides agree with TRBD1. Germline loops: CDR1 LNHDA, CDR2 SQIVND (reference sequence). J was trimmed by 0 bases and V by 4 bases; bases with no gene match: 4. There are 17 residues in the CDR3.

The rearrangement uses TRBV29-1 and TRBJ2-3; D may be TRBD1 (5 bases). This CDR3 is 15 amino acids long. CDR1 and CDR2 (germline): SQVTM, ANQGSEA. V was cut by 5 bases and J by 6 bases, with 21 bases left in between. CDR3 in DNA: TGCAGCGTTCTGACAGTTCTAGGAGTGAGGGATACGCAGTATTTT. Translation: CSVLTVLGVRDTQYF.

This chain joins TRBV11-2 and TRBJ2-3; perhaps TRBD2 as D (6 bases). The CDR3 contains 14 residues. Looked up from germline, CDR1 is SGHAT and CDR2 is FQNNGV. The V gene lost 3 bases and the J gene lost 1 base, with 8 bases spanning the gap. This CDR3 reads CASSFERGTDTQYF. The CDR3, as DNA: TGTGCCAGCAGCTTCGAGCGGGGCACAGATACGCAGTATTTT.

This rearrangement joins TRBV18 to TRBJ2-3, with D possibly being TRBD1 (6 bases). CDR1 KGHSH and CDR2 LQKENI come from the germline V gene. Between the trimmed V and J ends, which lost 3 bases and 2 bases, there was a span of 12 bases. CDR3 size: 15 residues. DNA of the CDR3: TGTGCCAGCTCACCCCGGACAGCTAACACAGATACGCAGTATTTT. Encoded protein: CASSPRTANTDTQYF.

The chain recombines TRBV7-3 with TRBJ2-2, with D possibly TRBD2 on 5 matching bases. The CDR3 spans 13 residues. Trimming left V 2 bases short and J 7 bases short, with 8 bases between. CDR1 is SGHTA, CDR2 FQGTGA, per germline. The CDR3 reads CASSLFGVGELFF. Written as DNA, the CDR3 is TGTGCCAGCAGCTTATTCGGGGTCGGGGAGCTGTTTTTT.

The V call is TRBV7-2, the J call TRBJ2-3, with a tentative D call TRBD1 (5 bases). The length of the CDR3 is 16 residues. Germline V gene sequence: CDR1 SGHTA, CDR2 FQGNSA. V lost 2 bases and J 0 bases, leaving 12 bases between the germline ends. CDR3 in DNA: TGTGCCAGCAGCTTACAGGGTATCCCTAGCACAGATACGCAGTATTTT. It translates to CASSLQGIPSTDTQYF. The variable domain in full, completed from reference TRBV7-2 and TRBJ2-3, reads GAGVSQSPSNKVTEKGKDVELRCDPISGHTALYWYRQSLGQGLEFLIYFQGNSAPDKSGLPSDRFSAERTGGSVSTLTIQRTQQEDSAVYLCASSLQGIPSTDTQYFGPGTRLTVL.

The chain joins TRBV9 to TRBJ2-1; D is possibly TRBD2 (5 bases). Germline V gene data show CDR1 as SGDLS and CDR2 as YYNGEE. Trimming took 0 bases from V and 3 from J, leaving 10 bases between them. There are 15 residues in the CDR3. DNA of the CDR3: TGTGCCAGCAGCGTAGAAGAGGGAGACTACAATGAGCAGTTCTTC. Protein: CASSVEEGDYNEQFF.

The CDR3 reads CATTIGTGERQPQHF. The CDR3 DNA is TGTGCCACTACTATTGGGACAGGGGAGAGGCAGCCCCAGCATTTT. The chain carries TRBV19 and TRBJ1-5; 10 bases are a match to TRBD1. This CDR3 spans 15 amino acids. The J segment lost 7 bases and the V segment lost 10 bases, leaving 13 bases of the junction unmatched. CDR1 is LNHDA, CDR2 SQIVND, per germline (reference sequence).

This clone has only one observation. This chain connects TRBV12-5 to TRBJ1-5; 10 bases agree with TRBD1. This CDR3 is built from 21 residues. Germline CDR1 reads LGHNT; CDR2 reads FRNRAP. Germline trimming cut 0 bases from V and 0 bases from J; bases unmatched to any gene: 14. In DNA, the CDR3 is TGTGCTAGTGGTTTGGTACCAAAGGGACAGGGGAAATTCTATAGCAATCAGCCCCAGCATTTT. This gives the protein CASGLVPKGQGKFYSNQPQHF.

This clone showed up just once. The CDR3 is CAWSPGGSGAFF. CDR3 coding DNA: TGTGCCTGGAGTCCCGGGGGTTCTGGAGCTTTCTTT. The chain has TRBV30 and TRBJ1-1; D is possibly TRBD1 (5 bases). The CDR3 loop spans 12 amino acids. The V gene lost 2 bases and the J gene lost 10 bases, with 14 bases spanning the gap. Germline V gene lookup returns CDR1 GTSNPN and CDR2 SVGIG (reference sequence). The full variable domain, its missing parts supplied by reference TRBV30 and TRBJ1-1, is SQTIHQWPATLVQPVGSPLSLECTVEGTSNPNLYWYRQAAGRGLQLLFYSVGIGQISSEVPQNLSASRPQDRQFILSSKKLLLSDSGFYLCAWSPGGSGAFFGQGTRLTVV.

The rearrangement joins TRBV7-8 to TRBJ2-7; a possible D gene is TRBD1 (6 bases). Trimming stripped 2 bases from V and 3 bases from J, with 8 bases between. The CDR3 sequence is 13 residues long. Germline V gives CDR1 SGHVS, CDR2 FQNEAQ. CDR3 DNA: TGTGCCAGCAGCTTAAGGGGGAGCTACGAGCAGTACTTC. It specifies CASSLRGSYEQYF.

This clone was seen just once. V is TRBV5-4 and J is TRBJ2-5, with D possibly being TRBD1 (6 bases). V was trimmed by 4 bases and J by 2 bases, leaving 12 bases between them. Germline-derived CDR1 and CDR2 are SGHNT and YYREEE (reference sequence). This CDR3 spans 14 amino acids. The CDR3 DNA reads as TGTGCCAGCAGCACTCCAGGGGAGCAAGAGACCCAGTACTTC. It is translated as CASSTPGEQETQYF. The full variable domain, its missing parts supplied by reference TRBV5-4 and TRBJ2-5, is ETGVTQSPTHLIKTRGQQVTLRCSSQSGHNTVSWYQQALGQGPQFIFQYYREEENGRGNFPPRFSGLQFPNYSSELNVNALELDDSALYLCASSTPGEQETQYFGPGTRLLVL.